A single sample is the source of the 29 T cell receptor beta chains below, sequenced in a study of T cell responses to AZD1222 COVID-19 vaccine. Sequencing used immunoSEQ multiplex PCR; TCRdb keeps in-frame clones, though not all of them. Here the sample spans 150,000 to 180,000 clones, 80% to 90% being singletons. Sequenced here: peripheral blood, sampled after recovery from COVID-19. These receptor sequences come from an adult who had recovered from COVID-19.

The chain combines TRBV2 with TRBJ2-4; TRBD2 matches 11 bases. The CDR3 extends over 20 amino acids. Germline CDR1 and CDR2: SNHLY and FYNNEI. With 3 bases clipped from V and 0 bases from J, the junction kept 13 bases outside the gene matches. CDR3 sequence reads: CASSDGFGASGGLAKNIQYF. As DNA, the CDR3 is TGTGCCAGCAGTGATGGGTTTGGGGCTAGCGGGGGGTTAGCCAAAAACATTCAGTACTTC.

In DNA, the CDR3 is TGTGCCAGTAGTATAAACCGCGGGAGGGTGGAGACCCAGTACTTC. This translates into CASSINRGRVETQYF. The V and J genes are TRBV19 and TRBJ2-5, with TRBD2 matching 9 bases. Per the germline V gene, CDR1 is LNHDA and CDR2 is SQIVND (reference sequence). The V gene end was trimmed by 2 bases and the J gene end by 5 bases; junction bases not matched to a gene: 6. The CDR3 sequence is 15 residues long.

This chain connects TRBV29-1 to TRBJ2-2, with 7 bases that match TRBD1. This CDR3 has 13 residues. Germline-derived CDR1 and CDR2 are SQVTM and ANQGSEA. The trim removed 4 bases at V and 5 bases at J, leaving 4 bases unmatched. The chain's CDR3 is CSVANRGTGELFF. The CDR3 bases are TGCAGCGTTGCCAACAGGGGAACCGGGGAGCTGTTTTTT.

The CDR3 nucleotides read TGTGCCAGTTCCTGGTTTAGGGACGAGCAGTACTTC. It translates to CASSWFRDEQYF. The chain is built from TRBV2 and TRBJ2-7; D not certain. Trimming left V 9 bases short and J 5 bases short, with 14 bases between. Germline CDR1 SNHLY, CDR2 FYNNEI. This CDR3 region has 12 residues.

This rearrangement joins TRBV5-6 to TRBJ1-2; D not certain. Germline loops: CDR1 SGHDT, CDR2 YYEEEE. This CDR3 region has 15 residues. V was pared by 1 base and J by 2 bases, with 12 bases between. CDR3 region: CASSLSTEGNYGYTF. CDR3 nucleotides: TGTGCCAGCAGCTTGTCCACGGAAGGGAACTATGGCTACACCTTC.

The J gene is TRBJ2-7, the V gene TRBV28; D gene unclear. V was trimmed by 4 bases and J by 1 base, leaving 8 bases between them. Germline CDR1 and CDR2: MDHEN and SYDVKM. The CDR3 has 13 amino acids. CDR3 DNA sequence: TGTGCCAGCAGTTCCGCGTCTTCCTACGAGCAGTACTTC. This sequence encodes CASSSASSYEQYF.

This chain connects TRBV18 to TRBJ1-1; TRBD1 matches 10 bases. CDR3 length: 16 amino acids. Losses at the gene ends were 3 bases for V and 0 bases for J; bases not matched to a gene: 4. CDR1 and CDR2 from the germline V gene are KGHSH and LQKENI. The CDR3 nucleotides read TGTGCCAGCTCACCTAGGACAGGGGGTATGAACACTGAAGCTTTCTTT. Translated: CASSPRTGGMNTEAFF.

This clone appeared a few times. The rearrangement links TRBV4-1 to TRBJ2-1; 9 nucleotides agree with TRBD1. The CDR3 has 15 amino acids. Germline V gives CDR1 MGHRA, CDR2 YSYEKL. Trimming cost V 2 bases and J 4 bases; bases outside gene matches: 3. CDR3 DNA sequence: TGCGCCAGCAGCCAACCGGGACAGGGATACAATGAGCAGTTCTTC. This codes for CASSQPGQGYNEQFF.

The V gene is TRBV19, the J gene TRBJ2-3; D is possibly TRBD1 or TRBD2 (5 bases each). CDR1 and CDR2 (germline): LNHDA, SQIVND (reference sequence). This CDR3 is 14 amino acids long. Trimming left V 8 bases short and J 0 bases short, with 12 bases between. The CDR3 here is CASGTPTSTDTQYF. CDR3 bases: TGTGCCAGTGGGACCCCTACTAGCACAGATACGCAGTATTTT.

This clone has just one count. The gene calls are TRBV9 and TRBJ2-5; the match to TRBD2 covers 14 bases. Germline lookup yields CDR1 SGDLS and CDR2 YYNGEE. The CDR3 contains 16 residues. V shed 3 bases and J 0 bases; nucleotides not matched to a gene: 1. The CDR3 DNA reads as TGTGCCAGCAGCGGGGGACTAGCGGGGGACCAAGAGACCCAGTACTTC. Its translation: CASSGGLAGDQETQYF.

This clone turned up a few times. The genes are TRBV10-3 and TRBJ2-7; 9 nucleotides match TRBD2. The trim removed 4 bases at V and 0 bases at J, leaving 1 base unmatched. CDR1 and CDR2 (germline): ENHRY, SYGVKD. CDR3 length: 14 residues. CDR3 nucleotide sequence: TGTGCCATCAGTGGTAGCGGGAGCTCCTACGAGCAGTACTTC. This encodes CAISGSGSSYEQYF.

The chain couples TRBV28 to TRBJ2-7; D might be TRBD2 (6 bases). This CDR3 comprises 12 residues. V shed 1 base and J shed 6 bases, with 7 bases lying between them. CDR1 is MDHEN and CDR2 is SYDVKM in the germline V gene. The CDR3, as DNA: TGTGCCAGCAGTTTATCGACTAGCGAGCAGTACTTC. Translating it yields CASSLSTSEQYF.

The chain carries TRBV9 and TRBJ2-7; 10 positions agree with TRBD1. V trimming: 3 bases; J trimming: 3 bases; junction bases outside the gene matches: 3. This CDR3 comprises 14 residues. Germline V gives CDR1 SGDLS, CDR2 YYNGEE. The CDR3 region is CASSGDRGDYEQYF. CDR3 in DNA: TGTGCCAGCAGCGGGGACAGGGGTGACTACGAGCAGTACTTC.

V and J are TRBV13 and TRBJ1-1; the D is unclear. The CDR3 totals 12 residues. Trimming pared 2 bases from V and 8 bases from J, leaving 9 bases between. From germline, CDR1 is PRHDT and CDR2 FYEKMQ (reference sequence). DNA of the CDR3: TGTGCCAGCAGCTTACGAATAACAGAAGCTTTCTTT. It translates to CASSLRITEAFF.

The V gene is TRBV7-2, the J gene TRBJ1-1; the D is unclear. Trimming removed 2 bases at V and 4 bases at J, with 11 bases between. The CDR3 runs to 14 residues. Germline-derived CDR1 and CDR2 are SGHTA and FQGNSA. CDR3 sequence reads: CASSLKGWGTEAFF. The CDR3 nucleotides are TGTGCCAGCAGCTTAAAGGGTTGGGGCACTGAAGCTTTCTTT.

The chain employs TRBV5-1 and TRBJ1-1; D is undetermined. The CDR3 is 14 amino acids. Germline V gives CDR1 SGHRS, CDR2 YFSETQ. Trimming took 4 bases from V and 1 from J, leaving 11 bases between them. The CDR3 DNA sequence: TGCGCCAGCAGCCCTTCTGAGAGGAACACTGAAGCTTTCTTT. Translating it yields CASSPSERNTEAFF.

The chain uses TRBV3-1 (or the pseudogene TRBV3-2) and TRBJ2-5; D remains ambiguous. Germline V lookup: CDR1 LGHDT, CDR2 YNNKEL (reference sequence). Trimming stripped 2 bases from V and 7 bases from J, with 14 bases between. CDR3 length: 14 amino acids. The CDR3 region is CASSQREHVGTQYF. In DNA, the CDR3 is TGTGCCAGCAGCCAAAGGGAACACGTGGGGACCCAGTACTTC.

The chain carries TRBV19 and TRBJ2-1, with D possibly called TRBD1 or TRBD2 (7 bases each). The CDR3 spans 14 residues. Germline values: CDR1 LNHDA, CDR2 SQIVND (reference sequence). V lost 8 bases and J 8 bases, leaving 19 bases between the germline ends. CDR3 sequence: CASRGEGAGDEQFF. The CDR3 coding sequence is TGTGCCAGTCGAGGAGAGGGGGCGGGGGATGAGCAGTTCTTC.

The chain is built from TRBV7-3 and TRBJ2-7; no reliable D call. Germline-derived CDR1 and CDR2 are SGHTA and FQGTGA. The CDR3 totals 15 residues. Trimming took 2 bases from V and 2 from J, leaving 13 bases between them. CDR3 nucleotide sequence: TGTGCCAGCAGCTTAGGTGACGGAGTCGCCTACGAGCAGTACTTC. It is translated as CASSLGDGVAYEQYF.

The chain carries TRBV11-2 and TRBJ1-2, with TRBD1 matching 7 bases. Germline V gives CDR1 SGHAT, CDR2 FQNNGV. Trimming at V came to 4 bases and at J to 5 bases, leaving 4 bases not matched to a gene. CDR3 size: 13 residues. CDR3 in DNA: TGTGCCAGCAGCTCCAGGGGGTGGTATGGCTACACCTTC. Residues: CASSSRGWYGYTF.

This chain connects TRBV12-3 or TRBV12-4 to TRBJ1-1; D perhaps matches TRBD1 (6 bases). Trimming removed 6 bases from V and 4 bases from J, with 12 bases in between. This CDR3 has 13 amino acids. The CDR3 sequence is CASSAGASTEAFF. The CDR3 nucleotides are TGTGCCAGCAGCGCAGGGGCCAGCACTGAAGCTTTCTTT.

V and J are TRBV10-1 and TRBJ2-2; the D call may be TRBD1 or TRBD2 (5 bases each). V was clipped by 3 bases and J by 3 bases, with 8 bases between them. The CDR3 runs to 14 residues. CDR1 WNHNN and CDR2 SYGVQD come from the germline V gene (reference sequence). CDR3 protein: CASSERGDTGELFF. CDR3 DNA: TGCGCCAGCAGTGAACGAGGGGACACCGGGGAGCTGTTTTTT.

The V gene is TRBV6-5, the J gene TRBJ1-3, with a weak D call TRBD1 (5 bases). Germline V CDR1 and CDR2: MNHEY, SVGAGI. Trimming left V 6 bases short and J 0 bases short, with 12 bases between. This CDR3 is 15 amino acids long. CDR3 nucleotide sequence: TGTGCCAGCAGAAGGACAAGCAGCTCTGGAAACACCATATATTTT. It translates to CASRRTSSSGNTIYF.

In this sample, this clone turned up a few times. This chain connects TRBV7-9 to TRBJ2-7; 7 bases fit TRBD1. Germline assignment: CDR1 SEHNR and CDR2 FQNEAQ (reference sequence). The V gene end was trimmed by 1 base and the J gene end by 2 bases; junction bases not matched to a gene: 8. The CDR3 extends over 16 amino acids. CDR3 coding DNA: TGTGCCAGCAGCTTAGTGGTGACAGGGTCCACCTACGAGCAGTACTTC. It specifies CASSLVVTGSTYEQYF.

The chain combines TRBV5-5 with TRBJ2-3; D assignment may be TRBD1 or TRBD2 (5 bases each). The CDR3 runs 15 residues. Germline values: CDR1 SGHKS, CDR2 YYEKEE (reference sequence). V dropped 0 bases and J dropped 6 bases, with 14 bases sitting between them. The CDR3 sequence is CASSLGQLPGDTQYF. The CDR3 nucleotides read TGTGCCAGCAGCTTGGGACAGCTCCCGGGGGATACGCAGTATTTT.

This sequence joins TRBV9 and TRBJ2-5; D ambiguous. V lost 1 base and J lost 1, with 8 bases in between. Germline lookup yields CDR1 SGDLS and CDR2 YYNGEE. The CDR3 has 14 residues. The CDR3 protein is CASSVTEFQETQYF. For the CDR3, the DNA is TGTGCCAGCAGCGTAACAGAGTTCCAAGAGACCCAGTACTTC.

This clone was counted a single time. The chain joins TRBV5-1 to TRBJ2-7; 7 bases align to TRBD1. This CDR3 has 14 residues. Germline CDR1 and CDR2: SGHRS and YFSETQ. The ends lost 5 bases at V and 2 bases at J; junction bases unmatched: 7. CDR3 residues: CASRRRGHAYEQYF. Here the CDR3 DNA reads TGCGCCAGCAGACGAAGGGGGCACGCCTACGAGCAGTACTTC.

This clone has a handful of counts. The chain links TRBV7-2 to TRBJ2-3; D may be TRBD2 (6 bases). CDR1 and CDR2 (germline): SGHTA, FQGNSA. This CDR3 region has 16 residues. Trimming took 4 bases from V and 6 from J, leaving 20 bases between them. The CDR3 DNA reads as TGTGCCAGCAGCTCTGGGCGGGGCGGGGTTTCCGATACGCAGTATTTT. The encoded protein is CASSSGRGGVSDTQYF.

This clone has only a few counts. This chain uses TRBV6-2 or TRBV6-3 with TRBJ2-5; TRBD1 matches 8 bases. The CDR3 covers 15 residues. Germline-derived CDR1 and CDR2 are MNHEY and SVGEGT. V trimming: 2 bases; J trimming: 4 bases; junction bases outside the gene matches: 6. The DNA of the CDR3 is TGTGCCAGCAGTTACCCCCGGACAGGGAGAGAGACCCAGTACTTC. Translation gives CASSYPRTGRETQYF.